The present entry profiles one T cell receptor (beta chain) with its context. Its matching antigen is unknown. Assay used: immunoSEQ multiplex PCR; TCRdb lists only in-frame clones, some missing. The profile shows roughly 250,000 clones, more than 65% of them singletons. The sample comes from a study of Tregs in tolerant kidney transplant recipients. Trimming cost V 8 bases and J 3 bases, with 19 bases left between them. Germline V gives CDR1 ENHRY, CDR2 SYGVKD. This CDR3 contains 15 residues. Study-wide findings and caveats: Few patients were studied, so findings need validation in larger groups.

Unstimulated regulatory T cells (CD4+CD25+CD127-), CD4+CD25- non-regulatory cells, CD4 and CD8 cells were FACS-sorted from thawed PBMCs. This clonotype originated in a human donor in good health. The rearrangement joins TRBV10-3 to TRBJ2-5; D is uncertain. The specimen sequenced was CD4+ T cells from blood. For the CDR3, the DNA is TGTGCCATCGGCCGAACAGCTAGATCCGAAGAGACCCAGTACTTC. It encodes CAIGRTARSEETQYF.